The 19 T cell receptor beta chains reported below all come from one sample, sequenced in a study of blood T cell repertoires in COVID-19. The protocol was immunoSEQ multiplex PCR, while the TCRdb copy is restricted to in-frame clones and leaves out a portion. The table lists around 270,000 clones, about 85% of them singletons. Sequences were obtained from peripheral blood. The receptors shown here come from a human donor with COVID-19, enrolled during active disease. The donor label of this sample is uncertain.

In this sample, this clone turned up a few times. The J gene is TRBJ1-1, the V gene TRBV12-3 or TRBV12-4; D not certain. This CDR3 is built from 12 residues. Trimming removed 2 bases from V and 1 base from J, with 2 bases in between. CDR3 sequence reads: CASSLQNTEAFF. In nucleotides, the CDR3 is TGTGCCAGCAGTTTACAGAACACTGAAGCTTTCTTT.

The chain recombines TRBV27 with TRBJ2-5; 9 bases map to TRBD2. The V gene's germline CDR1 is MNHEY and CDR2 SMNVEV (reference sequence). CDR3 length: 15 amino acids. V lost 6 bases and J lost 2; bases outside the gene matches: 7. CDR3 amino acids: CASRDGGGGQETQYF. In DNA form, the CDR3 reads TGTGCCAGCAGAGATGGCGGGGGGGGGCAAGAGACCCAGTACTTC.

The chain employs TRBV7-3 and TRBJ1-3; unclear D gene. The CDR3 is 16 amino acids. Germline V gene data show CDR1 as SGHTA and CDR2 as FQGTGA. Trimming stripped 0 bases from V and 0 bases from J, with 9 bases between. CDR3 in amino acids: CASSLTGSFSGNTIYF. CDR3 DNA sequence: TGTGCCAGCAGCTTAACTGGCAGTTTCTCTGGAAACACCATATATTTT.

In this sample, this clone turned up a few times. The V call is TRBV9, the J call TRBJ1-1; D possibly corresponds to TRBD1 (5 bases). Trimming pared 2 bases from V and 1 base from J, leaving 9 bases between. This CDR3 contains 14 residues. Germline lookup yields CDR1 SGDLS and CDR2 YYNGEE. The CDR3 bases are TGTGCCAGCAGCGTCCAGGGAAGGAACACTGAAGCTTTCTTT. As protein: CASSVQGRNTEAFF.

The V call is TRBV5-4, the J call TRBJ2-2; TRBD2 matches 13 bases. With V trimmed by 0 bases and J by 6 bases, 11 bases remained unmatched. This CDR3 has 19 residues. Germline V gene data show CDR1 as SGHNT and CDR2 as YYREEE (reference sequence). The CDR3 region is CASSLGLAGGDMKSGELFF. The CDR3 coding sequence is TGTGCCAGCAGCTTGGGACTAGCGGGAGGCGACATGAAGTCCGGGGAGCTGTTTTTT.

The chain has TRBV3-1 (or the pseudogene TRBV3-2) and TRBJ2-3, with D possibly being TRBD2 (6 bases). V gave up 1 base and J gave up 4 bases, with 9 bases separating them. There are 14 residues in the CDR3. Germline CDR1 LGHDT, CDR2 YNNKEL (reference sequence). CDR3 in amino acids: CASSQAWEADTQYF. For the CDR3, the DNA is TGTGCCAGCAGCCAAGCTTGGGAGGCAGATACGCAGTATTTT.

The chain recombines TRBV11-2 with TRBJ2-1, with 9 positions matching TRBD1. V shed 5 bases, J shed 9 bases, and the junction held 11 bases outside the gene matches. This CDR3 has 15 amino acids. Germline V gives CDR1 SGHAT, CDR2 FQNNGV. Here the CDR3 reads CASSGPGTGSSEQFF. The CDR3 DNA is TGTGCCAGCAGCGGTCCCGGGACAGGGTCGAGTGAGCAGTTCTTC.

The J gene is TRBJ2-7, the V gene TRBV30; 9 nucleotides agree with TRBD1. The germline V gene has CDR1 GTSNPN and CDR2 SVGIG (reference sequence). The CDR3 contains 14 residues. V gave up 1 base and J gave up 2 bases; unmatched junction bases: 3. The chain's CDR3 is CAWSAGTGPYEQYF. The CDR3 DNA reads TGTGCCTGGAGTGCCGGGACAGGGCCCTACGAGCAGTACTTC.

This clone was counted once. This rearrangement joins TRBV18 to TRBJ2-2, with a possible D match to TRBD2 (6 bases). This CDR3 is 14 amino acids long. V dropped 3 bases and J dropped 7 bases, with 12 bases sitting between them. Germline V CDR1 and CDR2: KGHSH, LQKENI. CDR3 loop: CASSPAGRDGELFF. DNA of the CDR3: TGTGCCAGCTCACCTGCGGGACGTGACGGGGAGCTGTTTTTT.

J is TRBJ2-7 and V is TRBV9, with 12 bases fitting TRBD2. CDR3 length: 15 amino acids. Germline CDR1 SGDLS, CDR2 YYNGEE. Germline trimming cut 0 bases from V and 5 bases from J; bases unmatched to any gene: 3. The CDR3 nucleotides read TGTGCCAGCAGCGTAGGACTAGCGGGAGTGCACGAGCAGTACTTC. Amino acid sequence: CASSVGLAGVHEQYF.

V gene TRBV13 combines with J gene TRBJ2-7; 7 positions match TRBD1. Per the germline V gene, CDR1 is PRHDT and CDR2 is FYEKMQ (reference sequence). The V and J ends lost 5 bases and 1 base, in that order; junction bases with no gene match: 11. There are 16 residues in the CDR3. The CDR3 DNA reads TGTGCCAGCAGCCCGTCCAGACAGGGTTGGTCCTACGAGCAGTACTTC. This sequence encodes CASSPSRQGWSYEQYF.

This chain connects TRBV28 to TRBJ2-3, with 12 bases identical to TRBD2. The trim removed 7 bases at V and 2 bases at J, leaving 13 bases unmatched. This CDR3 is 18 amino acids long. Germline V CDR1 and CDR2: MDHEN, SYDVKM. As DNA, the CDR3 is TGTGCCAGCACTAGGTGGGGAGGACTAGCGGGGATCACAGATACGCAGTATTTT. Amino acids: CASTRWGGLAGITDTQYF.

V gene TRBV11-3 combines with J gene TRBJ1-1; D remains unclear. V dropped 5 bases and J dropped 1 base, with 11 bases sitting between them. Germline CDR1 is SGHNT and CDR2 is YENEEA. The CDR3 totals 14 residues. In nucleotides, the CDR3 is TGTGCCAGCAGCCTAGCGGGGAGGAACACTGAAGCTTTCTTT. It yields the protein CASSLAGRNTEAFF.

The chain employs TRBV7-2 and TRBJ1-5; D possibly corresponds to TRBD1 (6 bases). The CDR3 has 16 amino acids. Germline CDR1 and CDR2: SGHTA and FQGNSA. V was trimmed by 1 base and J by 6 bases, leaving 16 bases between them. As DNA, the CDR3 is TGTGCCAGCAGCTTAGGGACAGCCCCGGGTACTCAGCCCCAGCATTTT. This gives the protein CASSLGTAPGTQPQHF.

The V call is TRBV12-3 or TRBV12-4, the J call TRBJ2-2; D ambiguous. V shed 6 bases and J shed 7 bases, with 12 bases lying between them. The CDR3 covers 13 residues. DNA of the CDR3: TGTGCCAGCAGCCCTTTCCGAGGCGGGGAGCTGTTTTTT. Its translation is CASSPFRGGELFF.

This chain links TRBV5-4 with TRBJ1-6, with 7 bases aligning to TRBD1. Trimming removed 7 bases from V and 8 bases from J; junction bases left unmatched: 12. Germline V lookup: CDR1 SGHNT, CDR2 YYREEE (reference sequence). The CDR3 is 15 residues long. DNA for the CDR3: TGTGCCAGCGCGTTCGGGACAGCTTCCGATTCACCCCTCCACTTT. It translates to CASAFGTASDSPLHF.

CDR3: CASSQEKRRGAFF. The CDR3 region has the DNA TGTGCCAGCAGCCAAGAGAAAAGAAGAGGAGCTTTCTTT. The chain couples TRBV14 to TRBJ1-1; D not certain. V shed 0 bases and J shed 10 bases, with 12 bases lying between them. The CDR3 is 13 residues long. Germline V gene sequence: CDR1 SGHDN, CDR2 FVKESK.

This clone was picked up one time. The V call is TRBV3-1 (or the pseudogene TRBV3-2), the J call TRBJ1-4; D remains ambiguous. The V end lost 4 bases, the J end lost 0 bases, and 6 bases lay between the germline ends. The CDR3 is made up of 14 amino acids. CDR1 LGHDT and CDR2 YNNKEL come from the germline V gene (reference sequence). This CDR3 is CASSRATTNEKLFF. The CDR3 bases are TGTGCCAGCAGCCGAGCGACAACTAATGAAAAACTGTTTTTT.

V gene TRBV4-3 combines with J gene TRBJ2-1, with a weak D call TRBD2 (6 bases). This CDR3 has 15 residues. From germline, CDR1 is LGHNA and CDR2 YSLEER. Trimming took off 4 bases at V and 7 bases at J, with 17 bases between the two ends. For the CDR3, the DNA is TGCGCCAGCAGCCGAGGTCTAGCGAATGCTAATGAGCAGTTCTTC. Its protein is CASSRGLANANEQFF.